This T cell receptor (beta chain) emerged from a study of post-analysis software for immune sequencing data. As concerns this clonotype: The antigen is unknown.

Points from the study as a whole: Relative to controls, patients had about 5 TRBV segments at higher frequency, with TRBV5-6, TRBV5-1 and TRBV20-1 among these.

The germline gives CDR1 MNHEY, CDR2 SMNVEV (reference sequence). Trimming left V 4 bases short and J 7 bases short, with 17 bases between. The CDR3 spans 15 residues. TCR beta libraries were prepared from cDNA with unique molecular identifiers. TCRdb ran MiXCR on the PCR reads and lists one entry per CDR3 protein. The table shows approximately 690,000 distinct CDR3 sequences, with 59% occurring only once. The TCR sequence derives from a girl aged 2 to 10 with multiple sclerosis. Sequencing used blood. J is TRBJ1-5 and V is TRBV27, with D uncertain. DNA of the CDR3: TGTGCCAGCAGTTCCTCGACCTTGTCACGACAGCCCCAGCATTTT. As protein: CASSSSTLSRQPQHF.